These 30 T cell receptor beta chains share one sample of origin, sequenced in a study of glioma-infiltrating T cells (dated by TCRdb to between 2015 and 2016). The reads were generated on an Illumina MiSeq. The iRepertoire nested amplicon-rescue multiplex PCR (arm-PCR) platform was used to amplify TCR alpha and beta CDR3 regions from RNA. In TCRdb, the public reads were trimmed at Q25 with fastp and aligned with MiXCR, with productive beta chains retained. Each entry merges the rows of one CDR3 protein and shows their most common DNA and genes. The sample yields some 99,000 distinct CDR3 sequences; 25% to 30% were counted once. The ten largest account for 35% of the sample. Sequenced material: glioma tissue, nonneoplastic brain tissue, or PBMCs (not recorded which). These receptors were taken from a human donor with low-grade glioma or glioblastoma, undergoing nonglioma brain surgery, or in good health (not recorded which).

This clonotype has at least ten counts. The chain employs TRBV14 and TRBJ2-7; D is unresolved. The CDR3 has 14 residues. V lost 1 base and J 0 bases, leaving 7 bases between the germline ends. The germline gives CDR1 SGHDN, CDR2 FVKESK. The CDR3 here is CASSQVQSSYEQYF. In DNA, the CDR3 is TGTGCCAGCAGCCAAGTTCAGAGCTCCTACGAGCAGTACTTC.

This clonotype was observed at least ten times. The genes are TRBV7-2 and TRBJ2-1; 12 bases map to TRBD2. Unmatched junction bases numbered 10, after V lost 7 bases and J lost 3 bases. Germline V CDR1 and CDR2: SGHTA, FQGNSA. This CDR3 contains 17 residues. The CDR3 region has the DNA TGTGCCAGCAACCTTATGGGACTAGCGGGTTACTACAATGAGCAGTTCTTC. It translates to CASNLMGLAGYYNEQFF.

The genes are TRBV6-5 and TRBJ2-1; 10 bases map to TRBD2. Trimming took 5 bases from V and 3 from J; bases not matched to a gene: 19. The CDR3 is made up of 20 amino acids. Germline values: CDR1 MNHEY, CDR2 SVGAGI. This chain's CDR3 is CASSLFLWVAGGSSYNEQFF. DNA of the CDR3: TGTGCCAGCAGTCTATTCCTCTGGGTAGCGGGAGGTTCAAGCTACAATGAGCAGTTCTTC.

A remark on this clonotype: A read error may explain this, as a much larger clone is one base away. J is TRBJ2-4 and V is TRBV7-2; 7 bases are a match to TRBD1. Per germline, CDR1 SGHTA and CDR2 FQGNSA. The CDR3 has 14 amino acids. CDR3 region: CASSSTGNKDIQYF. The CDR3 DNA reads TGTGCCAGCAGCTCGACAGGGAACAAAGACATTCAGTACTTC.

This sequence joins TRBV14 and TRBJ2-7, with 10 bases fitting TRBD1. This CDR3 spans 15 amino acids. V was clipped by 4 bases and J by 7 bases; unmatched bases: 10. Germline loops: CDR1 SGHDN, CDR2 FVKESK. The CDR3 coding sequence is TGTGCCAGCAGCCTTAGACAGGGGGCTAAACCGGAGCAGTACTTC. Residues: CASSLRQGAKPEQYF.

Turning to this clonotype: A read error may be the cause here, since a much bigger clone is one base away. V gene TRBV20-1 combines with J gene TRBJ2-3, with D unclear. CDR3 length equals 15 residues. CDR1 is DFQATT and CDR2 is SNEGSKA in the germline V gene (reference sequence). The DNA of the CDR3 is TGCAGTGCTAGTAACAGCCGTCGGAGCAGAGATACGCAGTATTTT. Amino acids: CSASNSRRSRDTQYF.

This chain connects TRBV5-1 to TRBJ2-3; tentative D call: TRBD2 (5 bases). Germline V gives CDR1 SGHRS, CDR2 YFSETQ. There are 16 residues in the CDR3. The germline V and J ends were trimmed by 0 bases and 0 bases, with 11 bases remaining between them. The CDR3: CASSLGTGSSTDTQYF. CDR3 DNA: TGCGCCAGCAGCTTGGGCACGGGGTCTAGCACAGATACGCAGTATTTT.

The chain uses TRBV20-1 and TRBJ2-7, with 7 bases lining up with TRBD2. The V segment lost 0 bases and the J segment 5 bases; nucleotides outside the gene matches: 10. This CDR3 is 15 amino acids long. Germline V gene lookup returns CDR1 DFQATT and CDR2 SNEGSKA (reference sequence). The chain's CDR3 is CSARDLAGVRNEQYF. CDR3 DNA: TGCAGTGCTAGAGATCTGGCGGGAGTAAGAAACGAGCAGTACTTC.

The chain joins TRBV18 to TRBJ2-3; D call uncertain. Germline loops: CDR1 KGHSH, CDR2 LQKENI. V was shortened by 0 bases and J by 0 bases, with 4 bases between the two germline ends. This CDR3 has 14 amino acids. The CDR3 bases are TGTGCCAGCTCACCACCCATAAGCACAGATACGCAGTATTTT. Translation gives CASSPPISTDTQYF.

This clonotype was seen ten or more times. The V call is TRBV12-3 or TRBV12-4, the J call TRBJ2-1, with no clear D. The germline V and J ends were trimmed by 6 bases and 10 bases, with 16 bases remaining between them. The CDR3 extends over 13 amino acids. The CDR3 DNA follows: TGTGCCAGCAGATCTCTTCGGGTTGGGGAGCAGTTCTTC. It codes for CASRSLRVGEQFF.

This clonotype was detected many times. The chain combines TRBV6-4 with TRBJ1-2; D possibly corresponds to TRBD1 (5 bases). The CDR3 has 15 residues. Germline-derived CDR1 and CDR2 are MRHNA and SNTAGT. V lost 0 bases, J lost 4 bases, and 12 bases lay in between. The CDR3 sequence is CASSDSSGPSYGYTF. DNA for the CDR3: TGTGCCAGCAGTGACTCGTCGGGGCCAAGCTATGGCTACACCTTC.

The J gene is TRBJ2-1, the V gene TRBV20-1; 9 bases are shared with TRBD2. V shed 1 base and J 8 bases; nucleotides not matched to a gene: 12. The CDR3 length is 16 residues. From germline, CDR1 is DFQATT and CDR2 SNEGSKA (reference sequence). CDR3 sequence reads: CSARGSGGAPSYEQFF. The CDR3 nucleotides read TGCAGTGCTAGAGGTAGCGGGGGAGCTCCCTCCTATGAGCAGTTCTTC.

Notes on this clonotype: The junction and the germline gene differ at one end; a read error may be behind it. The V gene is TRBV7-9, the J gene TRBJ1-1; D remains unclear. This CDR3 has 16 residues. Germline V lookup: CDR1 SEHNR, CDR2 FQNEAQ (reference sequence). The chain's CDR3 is CASSPGLETINTEAFF. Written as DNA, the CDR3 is TGTGCCAGCAGCCCAGGATTGGAGACTATAAACACTGAAGCTTTTTTT.

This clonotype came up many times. The CDR3 loop reads CASSRRGQGASEQFF. CDR3 nucleotides: TGTGCCAGCAGTCGCCGGGGACAGGGGGCCAGTGAGCAGTTCTTC. The chain couples TRBV6-2 or TRBV6-3 to TRBJ2-1; 12 nucleotides line up with TRBD1. The CDR3 is made up of 15 amino acids. Germline CDR1 and CDR2: MNHEY and SVGEGT. Trimming took 5 bases from V and 9 from J; bases not matched to a gene: 8.

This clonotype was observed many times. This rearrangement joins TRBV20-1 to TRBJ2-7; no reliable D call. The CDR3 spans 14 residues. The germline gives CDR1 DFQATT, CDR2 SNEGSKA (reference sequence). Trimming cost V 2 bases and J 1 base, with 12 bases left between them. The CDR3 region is CSARNLRKSYEQYF. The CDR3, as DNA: TGCAGTGCTAGAAATTTACGGAAGTCCTACGAGCAGTACTTC.

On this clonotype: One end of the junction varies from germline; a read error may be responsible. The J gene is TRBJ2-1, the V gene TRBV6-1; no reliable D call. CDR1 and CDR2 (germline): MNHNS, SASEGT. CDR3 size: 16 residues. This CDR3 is CASSRTRRESYNGQFF. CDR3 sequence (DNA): TGTGCCAGCAGTCGAACCCGACGCGAGAGCTACAATGGGCAGTTCTTC.

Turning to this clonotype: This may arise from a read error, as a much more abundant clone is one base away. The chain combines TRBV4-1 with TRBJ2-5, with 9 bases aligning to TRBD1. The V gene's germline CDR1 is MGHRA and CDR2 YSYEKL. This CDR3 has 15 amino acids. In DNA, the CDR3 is TGCGCCAGCAGACAAGGACAGGGGTACCAAGAGACCCAGTACTTC. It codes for CASRQGQGYQETQYF.

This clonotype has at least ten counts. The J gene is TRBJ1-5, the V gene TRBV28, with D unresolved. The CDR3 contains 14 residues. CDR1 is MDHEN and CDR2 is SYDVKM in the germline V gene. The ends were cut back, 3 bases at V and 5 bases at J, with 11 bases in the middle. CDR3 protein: CASSFPLSDQPQHF. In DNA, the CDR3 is TGTGCCAGCAGTTTCCCCCTTAGTGATCAGCCCCAGCATTTT.

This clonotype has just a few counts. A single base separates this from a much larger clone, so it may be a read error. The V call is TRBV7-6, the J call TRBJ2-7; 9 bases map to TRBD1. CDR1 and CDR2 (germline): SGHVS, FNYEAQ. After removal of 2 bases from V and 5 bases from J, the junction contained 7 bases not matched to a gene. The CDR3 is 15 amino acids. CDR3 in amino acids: CASSLSGQGLNEQYF. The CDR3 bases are TGTGCCAGCAGCTTATCGGGACAGGGATTGAACGAGCAGTACTTC.

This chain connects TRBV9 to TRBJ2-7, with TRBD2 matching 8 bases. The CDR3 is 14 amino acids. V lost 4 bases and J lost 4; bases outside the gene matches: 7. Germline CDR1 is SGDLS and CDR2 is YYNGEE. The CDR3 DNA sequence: TGTGCCAGCAGCCCCGGGGGGGTGGAGTACGAGCAGTACTTC. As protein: CASSPGGVEYEQYF.

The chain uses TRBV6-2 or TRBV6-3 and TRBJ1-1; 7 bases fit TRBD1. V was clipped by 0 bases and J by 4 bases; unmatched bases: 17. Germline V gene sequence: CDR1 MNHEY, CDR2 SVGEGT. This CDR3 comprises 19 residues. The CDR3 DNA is TGTGCCAGCAGTTACTCGAAGGGGGCAGGCCCCAAAGGTGGCACTGAAGCTTTCTTT. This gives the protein CASSYSKGAGPKGGTEAFF.

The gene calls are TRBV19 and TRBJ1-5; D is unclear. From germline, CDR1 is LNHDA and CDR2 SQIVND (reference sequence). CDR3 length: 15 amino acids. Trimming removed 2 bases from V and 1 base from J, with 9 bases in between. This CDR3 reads CASSIMGQSNQPQHF. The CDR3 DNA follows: TGTGCCAGTAGTATAATGGGTCAGAGCAATCAGCCCCAGCATTTT.

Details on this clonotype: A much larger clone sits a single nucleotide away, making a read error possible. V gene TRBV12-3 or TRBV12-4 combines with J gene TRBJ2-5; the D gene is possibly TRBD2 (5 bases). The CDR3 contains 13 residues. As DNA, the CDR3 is TGTGCCAGCAGTTTAAATCGGGAAGAGACCCAGTGCTTC. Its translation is CASSLNREETQCF.

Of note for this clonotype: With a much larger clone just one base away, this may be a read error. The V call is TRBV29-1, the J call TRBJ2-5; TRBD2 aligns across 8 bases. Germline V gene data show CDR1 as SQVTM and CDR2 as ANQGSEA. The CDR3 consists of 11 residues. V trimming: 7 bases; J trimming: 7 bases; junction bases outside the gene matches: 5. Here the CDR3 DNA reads TGCAGCGCCCCGGGGGGGGGGACCCAGTACTTC. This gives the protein CSAPGGGTQYF.

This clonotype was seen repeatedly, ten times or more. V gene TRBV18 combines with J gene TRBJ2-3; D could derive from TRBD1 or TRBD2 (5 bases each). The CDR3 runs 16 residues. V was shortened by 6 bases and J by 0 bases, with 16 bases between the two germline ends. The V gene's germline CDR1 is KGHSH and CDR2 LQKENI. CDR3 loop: CASSSWDAASTDTQYF. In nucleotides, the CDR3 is TGTGCCAGCTCTTCCTGGGACGCGGCTAGCACAGATACGCAGTATTTT. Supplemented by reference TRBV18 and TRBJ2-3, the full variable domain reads NAGVMQNPRHLVRRRGQEARLRCSPMKGHSHVYWYRQLPEEGLKFMVYLQKENIIDESGMPKERFSAEFPKEGPSILRIQQVVRGDSAAYFCASSSWDAASTDTQYFGPGTRLTVL.

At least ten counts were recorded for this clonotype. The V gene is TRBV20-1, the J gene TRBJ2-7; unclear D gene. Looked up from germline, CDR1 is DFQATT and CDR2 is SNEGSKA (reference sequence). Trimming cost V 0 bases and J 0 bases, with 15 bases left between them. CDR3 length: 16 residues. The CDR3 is CSARDSWARNSYEQYF. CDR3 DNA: TGCAGTGCTAGAGATAGTTGGGCAAGGAACTCCTACGAGCAGTACTTC.

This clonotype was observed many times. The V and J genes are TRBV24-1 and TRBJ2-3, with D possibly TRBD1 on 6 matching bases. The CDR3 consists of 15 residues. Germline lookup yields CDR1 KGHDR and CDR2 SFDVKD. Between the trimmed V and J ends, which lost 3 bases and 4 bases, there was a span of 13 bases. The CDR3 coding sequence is TGTGCCACCAGTGATCCAACAGGGATATCAGATACGCAGTATTTT. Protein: CATSDPTGISDTQYF.

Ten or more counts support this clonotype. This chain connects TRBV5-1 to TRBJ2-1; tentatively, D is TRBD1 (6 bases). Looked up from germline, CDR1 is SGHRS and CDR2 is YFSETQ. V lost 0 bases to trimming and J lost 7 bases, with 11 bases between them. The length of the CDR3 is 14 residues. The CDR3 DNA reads TGCGCCAGCAGCTTGGGGACAGTGGGGAATGAGCAGTTCTTC. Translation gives CASSLGTVGNEQFF.

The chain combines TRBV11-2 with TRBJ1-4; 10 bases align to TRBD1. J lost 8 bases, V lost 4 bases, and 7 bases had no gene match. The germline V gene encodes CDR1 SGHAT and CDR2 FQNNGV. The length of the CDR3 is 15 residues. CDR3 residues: CASSSPGTGAEKLFF. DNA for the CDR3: TGTGCCAGCAGCTCCCCCGGGACAGGGGCCGAAAAACTGTTTTTT.

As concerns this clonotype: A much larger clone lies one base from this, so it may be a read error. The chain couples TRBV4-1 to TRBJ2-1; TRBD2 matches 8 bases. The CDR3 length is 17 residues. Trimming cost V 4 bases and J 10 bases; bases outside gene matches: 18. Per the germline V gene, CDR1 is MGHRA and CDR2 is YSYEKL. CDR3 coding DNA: TGCGCCAGCAGCCGAGGAGCGGCCGGGAGGGCTTCGAGGGAGCAGTTCTTC. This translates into CASSRGAAGRASREQFF.